Listed here are 10 T cell receptor beta chains from one sample, sequenced in a study of beta chain features in type 1 diabetes. Study-level results: All four CD4+ subsets from Type 1 diabetes patients carried moderately but significantly shorter TCRB CDR3s.

Reverse transcribing all isolated RNA meant expressed TCRB transcripts were sequenced. Profiling relied on immunoSEQ multiplex PCR, and the TCRdb table lists in-frame clones only, not all of them. There are 100,000 to 150,000 clones in the sample; 17% occur only once, and 2.6% lies in the top ten. The antigens for these receptors are not known. The sample taken for sequencing was central memory CD4+ T cells from blood. All receptors derive from a young man with type 1 diabetes.

The chain combines TRBV7-2 with TRBJ1-1, with no clear D. Germline V lookup: CDR1 SGHTA, CDR2 FQGNSA. V dropped 5 bases and J dropped 1 base, with 11 bases sitting between them. CDR3 length equals 14 residues. The CDR3 nucleotides read TGTGCCAGCAGCCGCAATGGCAGGAACACTGAAGCTTTCTTT. The encoded protein is CASSRNGRNTEAFF.

This clone was recorded at least ten times. This rearrangement joins TRBV7-2 to TRBJ1-3; TRBD1 matches 8 bases. CDR1 and CDR2 from the germline V gene are SGHTA and FQGNSA. Losses at the gene ends were 5 bases for V and 2 bases for J; bases not matched to a gene: 8. The CDR3 runs to 16 residues. The CDR3 nucleotides are TGTGCCAGCAGCCCCAGACAGGGGTTTGCTGGAAACACCATATATTTT. Encoded protein: CASSPRQGFAGNTIYF.

This clone was observed a handful of times. This chain uses TRBV7-2 with TRBJ2-7; D is unresolved. Trimming took off 3 bases at V and 6 bases at J, with 15 bases between the two ends. This CDR3 comprises 14 residues. Germline V lookup: CDR1 SGHTA, CDR2 FQGNSA. CDR3 in DNA: TGTGCCAGCAGCTTCGCCGGGTTGGAGCGCGAGCAGTACTTC. Translated: CASSFAGLEREQYF. The full variable domain, rest sourced from reference TRBV7-2 and TRBJ2-7, is GAGVSQSPSNKVTEKGKDVELRCDPISGHTALYWYRQSLGQGLEFLIYFQGNSAPDKSGLPSDRFSAERTGGSVSTLTIQRTQQEDSAVYLCASSFAGLEREQYFGPGTRLTVT.

This clone showed up just a few times. This could be a read error, since a much larger clone is one nucleotide away. The chain joins TRBV28 to TRBJ2-3, with D tentatively TRBD1 (5 bases). Germline CDR1 is MDHEN and CDR2 is SYDVKM. V was trimmed by 6 bases and J by 1 base, leaving 8 bases between them. This CDR3 is built from 13 residues. The CDR3 DNA sequence: TGTGCCAGCAGCTTAGGGGGCACAGATACGCAGTATTTT. Translating it yields CASSLGGTDTQYF.

There are a few counts of this clone. This chain links TRBV9 with TRBJ1-1; no firm D call. Per germline, CDR1 SGDLS and CDR2 YYNGEE. Trimming cost V 4 bases and J 3 bases, with 13 bases left between them. The CDR3 length is 14 residues. CDR3 nucleotide sequence: TGTGCCAGCAGCACTTATGACCTTTACACTGAAGCTTTCTTT. This encodes CASSTYDLYTEAFF. The full variable domain, rest sourced from reference TRBV9 and TRBJ1-1, is DSGVTQTPKHLITATGQRVTLRCSPRSGDLSVYWYQQSLDQGLQFLIQYYNGEERAKGNILERFSAQQFPDLHSELNLSSLELGDSALYFCASSTYDLYTEAFFGQGTRLTVV.

The table lists this clone with a few counts. The chain has TRBV7-3 and TRBJ1-1; 8 bases map to TRBD1. The V gene's germline CDR1 is SGHTA and CDR2 FQGTGA. V lost 5 bases, J lost 1 base, and 3 bases stayed unmatched. This CDR3 is built from 14 residues. The CDR3 loop reads CASSPGQGNTEAFF. For the CDR3, the DNA is TGTGCCAGCAGCCCCGGACAGGGGAACACTGAAGCTTTCTTT.

V is TRBV29-1 and J is TRBJ2-3, with 9 bases that match TRBD2. This CDR3 comprises 18 residues. V dropped 4 bases and J dropped 2; count of bases not matched to a gene: 16. Germline-derived CDR1 and CDR2 are SQVTM and ANQGSEA. The CDR3 reads CSVAAGGPSTTSTDTQYF. CDR3 coding DNA: TGCAGCGTTGCTGCGGGGGGGCCCAGTACTACCTCCACAGATACGCAGTATTTT.

V is TRBV5-4 and J is TRBJ2-3; weak D call: TRBD2 (5 bases). Germline V gene sequence: CDR1 SGHNT, CDR2 YYREEE (reference sequence). V was shortened by 2 bases and J by 2 bases, with 9 bases between the two germline ends. CDR3 size: 14 residues. DNA for the CDR3: TGTGCCAGCAGCTTCGGGCGGGCCACAGATACGCAGTATTTT. This gives the protein CASSFGRATDTQYF.

This chain connects TRBV4-2 to TRBJ2-3; D gene ambiguous. Looked up from germline, CDR1 is LGHNA and CDR2 is YNFKEQ. V shed 0 bases and J shed 0 bases, with 4 bases lying between them. This CDR3 is built from 14 residues. CDR3 amino acids: CASSQEVSTDTQYF. The CDR3, as DNA: TGTGCCAGCAGCCAAGAGGTTAGCACAGATACGCAGTATTTT.

V and J are TRBV7-3 and TRBJ1-2; 7 nucleotides match TRBD1. V trimming: 3 bases; J trimming: 10 bases; junction bases outside the gene matches: 5. Germline loops: CDR1 SGHTA, CDR2 FQGTGA. This CDR3 spans 12 amino acids. The CDR3 nucleotides are TGTGCCAGCAGCTTGGCAGGGGGAGACTACACCTTC. Amino acid sequence: CASSLAGGDYTF.